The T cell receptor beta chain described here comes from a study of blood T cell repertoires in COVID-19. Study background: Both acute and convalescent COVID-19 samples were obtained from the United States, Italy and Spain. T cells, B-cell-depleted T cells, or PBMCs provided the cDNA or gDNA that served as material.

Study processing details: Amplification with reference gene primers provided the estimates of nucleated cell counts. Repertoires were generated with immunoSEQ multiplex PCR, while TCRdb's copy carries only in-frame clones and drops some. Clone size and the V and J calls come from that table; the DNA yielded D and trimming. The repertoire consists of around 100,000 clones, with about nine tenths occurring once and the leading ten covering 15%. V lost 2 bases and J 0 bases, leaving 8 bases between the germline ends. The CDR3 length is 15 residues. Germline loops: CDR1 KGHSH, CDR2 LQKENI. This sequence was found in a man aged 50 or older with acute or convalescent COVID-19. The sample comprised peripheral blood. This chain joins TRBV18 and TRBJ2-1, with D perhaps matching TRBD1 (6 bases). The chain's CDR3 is CASSPRGISYNEQFF. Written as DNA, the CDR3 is TGTGCCAGCTCACCAAGGGGGATCTCCTACAATGAGCAGTTCTTC.